The clone carrying this T cell receptor (beta chain) has a handful of counts. This entry belongs to a study of blood T cell repertoires in COVID-19. About the research overall: There were acute and convalescent COVID-19 samples, and they came from the United States, Italy and Spain. Sources were T cells, B-cell-depleted T cells, or PBMCs; the material itself was cDNA or gDNA.

This CDR3 is built from 12 residues. The V segment lost 1 base and the J segment 14 bases; nucleotides outside the gene matches: 6. Per the germline V gene, CDR1 is SGHKS and CDR2 is YYEKEE (reference sequence). Authors' data handling: By means of reference gene primer amplification, nucleated cell counts were estimated. Profiling relied on immunoSEQ multiplex PCR, and the TCRdb table lists in-frame clones only, not all of them. V and J calls and clone size are copied from that table; D and trimming were computed from the DNA. The sample carries 9,500 to 11,000 clones, roughly 80% recorded once. The V gene is TRBV5-5, the J gene TRBJ2-3; 8 bases align to TRBD2. Sequenced material: peripheral blood. The source of this sequence is a man in his sixties or seventies with active COVID-19. The CDR3 DNA reads as TGTGCCAGCAGCTTGATAGCGGGGACGGTGTATTTT. This codes for CASSLIAGTVYF.